Following are 16 T cell receptor beta chains from one sample sequenced in a study of monozygotic twins with inflammatory bowel disease. TCRdb reprocessed the 5' RACE reads and reports one entry per CDR3 protein, with no DNA. Here the sample table reports approximately 200,000 distinct CDR3 sequences. The specimen was blood. All receptors come from a human donor with ulcerative colitis or Crohn's disease, or a healthy co-twin of an affected twin (not recorded which).

The chain recombines TRBV5-6 with TRBJ1-1. Per germline, CDR1 SGHDT and CDR2 YYEEEE. The CDR3 runs to 13 residues. The CDR3 reads CASSLSPMTEAFF.

The chain carries TRBV7-6 and TRBJ1-1. CDR3 size: 14 residues. From germline, CDR1 is SGHVS and CDR2 FNYEAQ. CDR3 region: CASSSDTLNTEAFF. Supplemented by reference TRBV7-6 and TRBJ1-1, the full variable domain reads GAGVSQSPRYKVTKRGQDVALRCDPISGHVSLYWYRQALGQGPEFLTYFNYEAQQDKSGLPNDRFSAERPEGSISTLTIQRTEQRDSAMYRCASSSDTLNTEAFFGQGTRLTVV.

The rearrangement uses TRBV7-9 and TRBJ2-1; TCRdb designates TRBD2, a call that cannot be tested without DNA. Looked up from germline, CDR1 is SEHNR and CDR2 is FQNEAQ (reference sequence). CDR3 size: 14 residues. CDR3 region: CASSNPGLEAEQFF.

The chain uses TRBV20-1 and TRBJ2-1; the TRBD1 assignment by TCRdb is unverifiable without DNA. The CDR3 is 12 residues long. Germline V lookup: CDR1 DFQATT, CDR2 SNEGSKA (reference sequence). This CDR3 is CSSAQGVNEQFF.

The chain's CDR3 is CASRILGAAVSYTF. The rearrangement uses TRBV12-3 or TRBV12-4 and TRBJ1-2. The CDR3 extends over 14 amino acids.

The genes are TRBV5-1 and TRBJ2-1; absent DNA, TCRdb's TRBD2 call cannot be checked. Germline V lookup: CDR1 SGHRS, CDR2 YFSETQ. The length of the CDR3 is 15 residues. This chain's CDR3 is CASSSIAGAINEQFF.

This chain joins TRBV6-2 or TRBV6-3 and TRBJ2-2; absent DNA, TCRdb's TRBD1 call cannot be checked. CDR1 MNHEY and CDR2 SVGEGT come from the germline V gene. This CDR3 spans 15 amino acids. The CDR3 loop is CAINPRTGDTGELFF.

This chain links TRBV10-3 with TRBJ1-2. The CDR3 length is 13 residues. Germline CDR1 is ENHRY and CDR2 is SYGVKD. CDR3 sequence reads: CAISGAANYGYTF.

V usage is TRBV29-1 and J usage is TRBJ1-2; TCRdb lists TRBD1, though no DNA is available to test this call. The CDR3 consists of 12 residues. Germline V lookup: CDR1 SQVTM, CDR2 ANQGSEA. CDR3 residues: CSVRDGSVGYIF.

The V call is TRBV5-1, the J call TRBJ2-1; as DNA is missing, the TRBD1 call by TCRdb cannot be tested. Germline V lookup: CDR1 SGHRS, CDR2 YFSETQ. The CDR3 contains 15 residues. The CDR3 reads CASSLTGGGYNEQFF.

This chain joins TRBV5-1 and TRBJ1-4; TCRdb proposes TRBD1, but this gene call is untestable without DNA. CDR1 is SGHRS and CDR2 is YFSETQ in the germline V gene. This CDR3 is built from 16 residues. The CDR3 sequence is CASSFTGSITNEKLFF.

This chain links TRBV7-2 with TRBJ2-7; the TRBD2 assignment by TCRdb is unverifiable without DNA. The CDR3 spans 17 residues. CDR1 SGHTA and CDR2 FQGNSA come from the germline V gene. The CDR3 spells CASSLAALAGTPYEQYF.

The chain uses TRBV5-4 and TRBJ1-4. The CDR3 has 15 residues. Germline lookup yields CDR1 SGHNT and CDR2 YYREEE (reference sequence). This CDR3 is CASSLRTGKNEKLFF.

CDR3 residues: CASSLGVAGLNYEQYF. This sequence joins TRBV7-9 and TRBJ2-7; the D call from TCRdb, TRBD2, cannot be confirmed without DNA. This CDR3 comprises 16 residues. CDR1 is SEHNR, CDR2 FQNEAQ, per germline (reference sequence). Drawing the rest from reference TRBV7-9 and TRBJ2-7, the complete variable domain is DTGVSQNPRHKITKRGQNVTFRCDPISEHNRLYWYRQTLGQGPEFLTYFQNEAQLEKSRLLSDRFSAERPKGSFSTLEIQRTEQGDSAMYLCASSLGVAGLNYEQYFGPGTRLTVT.

The chain's CDR3 is CASSLRLEQPQHF. This rearrangement joins TRBV27 to TRBJ1-5. There are 13 residues in the CDR3. Germline lookup yields CDR1 MNHEY and CDR2 SMNVEV (reference sequence).

The CDR3 reads CSADRPSQDTQYF. This chain links TRBV20-1 with TRBJ2-3. The germline V gene encodes CDR1 DFQATT and CDR2 SNEGSKA (reference sequence). The CDR3 is 13 amino acids.